This T cell receptor beta chain was recovered during a study of blood T cells in healthy people across ages (dated by TCRdb to between 2014 and 2017). Background for the entire study: In model experiments, roughly one uniquely barcoded TCR beta cDNA molecule per two T cells was captured by template switching. Four age groups were formed from the donors: young (average 16 years), middle-aged (approximately 41), aged (roughly 56) and long-lived (approximately 80). Age-related changes in TCR beta repertoire diversity were measured in the study by deep sequencing normalized with unique cDNA molecular identifiers. The study analyzed two additional independent replicas of 1 million unique cDNA reads from the same blood draw for two donors, one aged 18 to 30 and one aged 80 or older. Overall study results and their limits: There was a strong correlation between observed TCR beta diversity and the percentage of naive T cells measured by flow cytometry. Because profiling used bulk unsorted PBMCs, naive and antigen-experienced compartments could not be compared conclusively. Estimates of total diversity from one million sequenced T cells were regarded as lower bounds and underestimates. Observed TCR beta diversity per million T cells fell roughly linearly with age, and a significant reduction was already apparent by age about 38. The CMV infection status of donors was not known, potentially confounding age-related changes in expanded clonotypes. Compared with the aged group, the long-lived group had more naive CD4+ T cells, fewer expanded clones and increased TCR diversity, suggesting age selection.

About this clonotype itself: There is no known antigen for this receptor. No much larger clone is present one base from it, and per-base qualities are unavailable.

The approximately 39 donors, aged about 6 to 100 years, were systemically healthy Caucasian individuals from Russia. Roughly 9 milliliters of peripheral blood were drawn from each donor into EDTA-treated Vacutainer tubes. Ficoll-Paque density-gradient centrifugation was used to isolate PBMCs, with at least 6.5 million obtained per sample. Total RNA was extracted from PBMCs with Trizol reagent, with at least 6 micrograms obtained per sample. The percentages of naive CD45RAhigh/CD27high T cells were determined by flow cytometry on a PBMC aliquot from every donor. Preparation of the library involved 5' RACE. Data came from an Illumina HiSeq 2500. A second PCR of about 6 to 11 cycles was performed with a sample-barcoded 5' primer and a J-beta primer mix. A template-switch 5' adaptor carrying 12 random nucleotides introduced a unique molecular identifier onto each TCR beta cDNA molecule. Each sample yielded at least 2.5 million CDR3-containing paired-end reads. First-strand cDNA was synthesized from all RNA with the Mint cDNA synthesis kit, primed by a TRBC-specific oligonucleotide. After uracil-DNA glycosylase treatment, a first 18-cycle PCR used universal primers M1SS and BC2_uni_R on all cDNA. The authors' pipeline ran thus. For normalization, 1 million high-quality reads, each with a distinct molecular identifier, were randomly selected from each sample. Reads with shared molecular identifiers were discarded instead of being binned into consensus sequences. MiTCR, with a Q25 quality threshold and the strictest error-elimination algorithm, was used for CDR3 identification, clonotype clustering and error correction. Lower-bound total TCR beta diversity was estimated with a nonparametric unseen species model using Euler transformation. Using fastp at Q25 and MiXCR, TCRdb reprocessed the public reads and kept productive beta chains. Rows matching on CDR3 protein sequence are summarized as one entry with the most common DNA and genes. TCRdb, not the authors, supplied the V and J calls. This sample comprises 800,000 or so distinct CDR3 sequences, around 25% of them detected only once. The ten largest clonotypes hold more than 3% of the sample.

This same sample was also taken into another study, of T cells of mothers and their children. Per the second study: Donors were nine systemically healthy Caucasian individuals: three mothers and their six children. cDNA synthesis consumed the entire amount of extracted RNA, loaded at approximately 1.6 ug RNA in each 15 ul reaction. Sample barcodes and 2-4 random nucleotides were added via the M1S primer in the second PCR. Over 10 million TCR beta CDR3 reads came from each mother, compared with millions of reads from each child. Thymic selection similarly shapes TCR recombination output in related and unrelated pairs, with minor effect from inherited differences. Normalized repertoire overlap was always found to be slightly, but never significantly, higher in related mother-child pairs than in unrelated mother-child pairs. Persistent microchimeric T cell clones were not detected, at a sensitivity of about 100 clones per million clonotypes. In the study, deep NGS was used to compare the TCR beta repertoires of mothers and children, and features distinguishing related mother-child pairs from unrelated individuals were sought. The mean age was about 40 +/- 4 years for the mothers and roughly 11 +/- 4 years for the children. Libraries were sequenced on Illumina HiSeq 2000 with 100+100 nt paired-end reads after adapter ligation with NEBNext reagents. To prevent cross-contamination, the mother and child libraries were prepared one month apart and sequenced in separate runs. Each donor had between about 450,000 and 2,300,000 distinct TCR beta clonotypes identified. Naive TCR beta clonotypes were estimated from low-frequency clonotypes matched to each donor's FACS-determined naive share, without sorting.

The clonotype originates from a boy between 10 and 17 years old in good health. The specimen was blood.

CDR3 reads: CASSQTMLQHF. The DNA sequence is TGTGCCAGCAGTCAGACAATGCTCCAGCATTTT. This chain is built from TRBV6-2 or TRBV6-3 and TRBJ1-5; a confident D gene designation cannot be given. V is clipped by 5 bases and J by 12 bases, and the sequence between their germline boundaries is 11 bases long. CDR1 and CDR2 (MNHEY, SVGEGT) derive from the germline V gene. The CDR3 goes from the cysteine to the phenylalanine over 11 residues. The sequence is cut down to CDR3 DNA, 33 bases in frame from base 1.